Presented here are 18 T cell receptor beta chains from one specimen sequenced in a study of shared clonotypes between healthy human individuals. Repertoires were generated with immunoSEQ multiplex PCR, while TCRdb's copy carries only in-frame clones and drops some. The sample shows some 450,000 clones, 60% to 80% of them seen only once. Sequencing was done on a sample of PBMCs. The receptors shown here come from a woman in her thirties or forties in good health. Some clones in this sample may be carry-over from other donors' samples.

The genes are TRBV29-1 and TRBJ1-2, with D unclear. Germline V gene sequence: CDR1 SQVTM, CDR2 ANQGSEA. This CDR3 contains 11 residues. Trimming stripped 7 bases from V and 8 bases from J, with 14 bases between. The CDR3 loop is CSGRVLEGYTF. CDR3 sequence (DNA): TGCAGCGGACGGGTCTTAGAAGGCTACACCTTC.

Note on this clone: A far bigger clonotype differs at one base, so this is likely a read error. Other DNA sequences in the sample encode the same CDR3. The CDR3 sequence: CASSLETGGQTEAFF. In DNA form, the CDR3 reads TGTGCCAGCAGCTTAGAGACGGGGGGGCAGACTGAAGCTTTCTTT. V usage is TRBV7-9 and J usage is TRBJ1-1; perhaps TRBD1 as D (6 bases). Trimming took 1 base from V and 5 from J, leaving 14 bases between them. The length of the CDR3 is 15 residues. Germline loops: CDR1 SEHNR, CDR2 FQNEAQ (reference sequence). The complete variable domain, with remaining parts taken from reference TRBV7-9 and TRBJ1-1, reads DTGVSQNPRHKITKRGQNVTFRCDPISEHNRLYWYRQTLGQGPEFLTYFQNEAQLEKSRLLSDRFSAERPKGSFSTLEIQRTEQGDSAMYLCASSLETGGQTEAFFGQGTRLTVV.

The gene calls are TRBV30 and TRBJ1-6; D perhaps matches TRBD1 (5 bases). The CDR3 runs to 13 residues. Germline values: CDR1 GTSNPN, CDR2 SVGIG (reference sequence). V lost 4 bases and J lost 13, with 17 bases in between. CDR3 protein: CAWKGTAISPLHF. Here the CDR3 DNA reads TGTGCCTGGAAGGGGACTGCCATTTCCCCCCTCCACTTT.

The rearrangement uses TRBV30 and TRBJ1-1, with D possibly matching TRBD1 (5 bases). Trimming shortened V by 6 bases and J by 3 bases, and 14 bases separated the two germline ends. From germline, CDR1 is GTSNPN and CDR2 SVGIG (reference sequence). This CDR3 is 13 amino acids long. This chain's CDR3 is CACLRGGDTEAFF. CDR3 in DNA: TGTGCCTGTCTTCGCGGGGGGGACACTGAAGCTTTCTTT.

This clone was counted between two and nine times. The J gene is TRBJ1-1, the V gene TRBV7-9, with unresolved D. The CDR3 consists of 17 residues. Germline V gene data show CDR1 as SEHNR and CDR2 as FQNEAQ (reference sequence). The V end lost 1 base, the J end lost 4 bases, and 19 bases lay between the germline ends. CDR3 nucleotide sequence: TGTGCCAGCAGCTTAGTGGTCTGGAAACCTCGGCGCACTGAAGCTTTCTTT. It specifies CASSLVVWKPRRTEAFF. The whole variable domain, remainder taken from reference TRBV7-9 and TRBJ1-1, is DTGVSQNPRHKITKRGQNVTFRCDPISEHNRLYWYRQTLGQGPEFLTYFQNEAQLEKSRLLSDRFSAERPKGSFSTLEIQRTEQGDSAMYLCASSLVVWKPRRTEAFFGQGTRLTVV.

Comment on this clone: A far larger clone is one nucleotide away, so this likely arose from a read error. CDR3 sequence: CASSVTGQSHTDTQYF. The CDR3 DNA sequence: TGTGCCAGCAGCGTGACCGGACAGAGCCACACAGATACGCAGTATTTT. The rearrangement links TRBV9 to TRBJ2-3, with D possibly TRBD1 on 6 matching bases. The germline V and J ends were trimmed by 2 bases and 2 bases, with 15 bases remaining between them. From germline, CDR1 is SGDLS and CDR2 YYNGEE. The CDR3 sequence is 16 residues long.

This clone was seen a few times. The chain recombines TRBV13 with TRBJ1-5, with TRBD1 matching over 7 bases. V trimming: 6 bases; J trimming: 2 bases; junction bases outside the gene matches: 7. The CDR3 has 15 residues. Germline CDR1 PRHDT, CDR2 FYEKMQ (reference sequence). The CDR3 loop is CASRTTGPGNQPQHF. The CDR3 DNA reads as TGTGCCAGCAGGACGACAGGGCCAGGCAATCAGCCCCAGCATTTT.

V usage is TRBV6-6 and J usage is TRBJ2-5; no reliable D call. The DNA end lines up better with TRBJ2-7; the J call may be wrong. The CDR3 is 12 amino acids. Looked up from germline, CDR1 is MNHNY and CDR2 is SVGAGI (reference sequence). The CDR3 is CASSYGAGEQYF. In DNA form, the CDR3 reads TGTGCCAGCAGTTACGGCGCCGGCGAGCAGTACTTC.

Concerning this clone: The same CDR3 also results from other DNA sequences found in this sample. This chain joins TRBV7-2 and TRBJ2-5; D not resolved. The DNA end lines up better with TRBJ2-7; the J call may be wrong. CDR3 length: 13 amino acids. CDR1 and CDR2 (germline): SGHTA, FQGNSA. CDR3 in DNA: TGTGCCAGCAGCTCCCGAGGACCCTACGAGCAGTACTTC. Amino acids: CASSSRGPYEQYF.

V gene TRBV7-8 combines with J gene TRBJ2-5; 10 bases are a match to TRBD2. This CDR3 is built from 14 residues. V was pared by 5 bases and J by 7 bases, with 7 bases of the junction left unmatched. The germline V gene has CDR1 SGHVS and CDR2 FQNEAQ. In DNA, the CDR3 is TGTGCCAGCAGCGGGACTAGCGTTATAGGGACCCAGTACTTC. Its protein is CASSGTSVIGTQYF.

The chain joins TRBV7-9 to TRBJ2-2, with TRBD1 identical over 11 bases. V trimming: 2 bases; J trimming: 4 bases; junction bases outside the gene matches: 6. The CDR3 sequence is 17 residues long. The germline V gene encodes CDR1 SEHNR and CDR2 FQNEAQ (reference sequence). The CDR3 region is CASSLTGQGAGTGELFF. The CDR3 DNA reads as TGTGCCAGCAGCTTAACCGGACAGGGGGCGGGCACCGGGGAGCTGTTTTTT.

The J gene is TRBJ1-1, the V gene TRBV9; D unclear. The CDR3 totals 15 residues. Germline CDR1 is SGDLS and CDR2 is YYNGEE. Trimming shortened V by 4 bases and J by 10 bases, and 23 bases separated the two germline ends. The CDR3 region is CASSPTGGVTPAAFF. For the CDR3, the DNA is TGTGCCAGCAGCCCCACGGGTGGGGTCACCCCCGCAGCTTTCTTT.

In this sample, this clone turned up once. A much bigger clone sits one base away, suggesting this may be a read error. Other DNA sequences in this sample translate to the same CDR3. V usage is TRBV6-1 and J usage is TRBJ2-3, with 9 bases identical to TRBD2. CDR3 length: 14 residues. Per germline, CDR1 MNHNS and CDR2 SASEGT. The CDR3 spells CASSGVAGADTQYF. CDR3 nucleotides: TGCGCCAGCAGTGGTGTAGCGGGAGCGGATACGCAGTATTTT.

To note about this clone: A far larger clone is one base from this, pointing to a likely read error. As DNA, the CDR3 is TGCGCCAGCAGCTTGGACGCGGGGGACGGAGGCTACACCTTC. Translation: CASSLDAGDGGYTF. The chain combines TRBV5-1 with TRBJ1-2; tentative D call: TRBD1 (5 bases). CDR1 and CDR2 from the germline V gene are SGHRS and YFSETQ. The V and J ends lost 0 bases and 8 bases respectively, with 14 bases between them. There are 14 residues in the CDR3.

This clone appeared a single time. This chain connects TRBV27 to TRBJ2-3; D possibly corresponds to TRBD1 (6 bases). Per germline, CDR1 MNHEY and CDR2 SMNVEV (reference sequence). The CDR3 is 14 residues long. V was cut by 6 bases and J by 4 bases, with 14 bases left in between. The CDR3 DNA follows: TGTGCCAGCAGCCCCTCCCCAGGGGCAGATACGCAGTATTTT. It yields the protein CASSPSPGADTQYF.

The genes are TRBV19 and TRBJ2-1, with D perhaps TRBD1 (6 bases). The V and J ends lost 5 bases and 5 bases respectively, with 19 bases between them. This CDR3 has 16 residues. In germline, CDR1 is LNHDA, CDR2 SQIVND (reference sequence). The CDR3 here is CASSSFGTPNNNEQFF. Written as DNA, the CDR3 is TGTGCCAGTAGTTCCTTCGGGACACCAAACAACAATGAGCAGTTCTTC.

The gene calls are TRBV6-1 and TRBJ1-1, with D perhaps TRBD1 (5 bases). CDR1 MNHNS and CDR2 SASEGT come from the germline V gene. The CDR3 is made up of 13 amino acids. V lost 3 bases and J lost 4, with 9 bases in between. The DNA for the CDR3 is TGTGCCAGCAGTGACCCCGGGGGCACTGAAGCTTTCTTT. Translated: CASSDPGGTEAFF.

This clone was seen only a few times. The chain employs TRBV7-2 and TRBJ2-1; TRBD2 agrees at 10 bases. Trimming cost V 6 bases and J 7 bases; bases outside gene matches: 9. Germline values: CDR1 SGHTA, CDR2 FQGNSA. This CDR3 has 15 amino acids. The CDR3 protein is CASRPGLANVNEQFF. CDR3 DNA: TGTGCCAGCAGGCCGGGACTAGCGAACGTGAATGAGCAGTTCTTC.